One T cell receptor beta chain is described in this entry. Distinct nucleotide sequences in the sample also encode this CDR3. The source of the sample is a study of OX40 agonist ivuxolimab in advanced cancers. V shed 3 bases and J shed 2 bases, with 7 bases lying between them. The germline CDR1 and CDR2 sequences are KGHSH and LQKENI. This CDR3 has 13 amino acids. Generated by immunoSEQ multiplex PCR, the TCRdb table keeps only in-frame clones and is missing some. The table records about 67,000 clones, around 83% of them present only once. The chain recombines TRBV18 with TRBJ2-5, with a possible D match to TRBD2 (5 bases). The sequenced sample was CD4+ or CD8+ T cells sorted from blood, obtained in a trial of the OX40 agonist ivuxolimab. This clonotype was obtained from an adult with an advanced solid tumor such as melanoma, head and neck, liver or kidney cancer. In nucleotides, the CDR3 is TGTGCCAGCTCACCCTCGGGACAAGAGACCCAGTACTTC. This gives the protein CASSPSGQETQYF.